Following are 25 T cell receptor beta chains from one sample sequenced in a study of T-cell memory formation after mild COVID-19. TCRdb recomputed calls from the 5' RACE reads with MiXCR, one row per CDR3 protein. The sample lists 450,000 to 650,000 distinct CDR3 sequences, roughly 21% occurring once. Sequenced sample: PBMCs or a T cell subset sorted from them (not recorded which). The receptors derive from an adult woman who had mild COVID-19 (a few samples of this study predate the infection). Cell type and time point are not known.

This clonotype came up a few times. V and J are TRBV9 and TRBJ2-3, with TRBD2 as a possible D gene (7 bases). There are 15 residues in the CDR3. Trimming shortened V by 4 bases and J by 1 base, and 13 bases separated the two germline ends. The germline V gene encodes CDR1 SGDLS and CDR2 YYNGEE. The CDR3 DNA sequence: TGTGCCAGCAGCAGGGGGACTACAGGCACAGATACGCAGTATTTT. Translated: CASSRGTTGTDTQYF.

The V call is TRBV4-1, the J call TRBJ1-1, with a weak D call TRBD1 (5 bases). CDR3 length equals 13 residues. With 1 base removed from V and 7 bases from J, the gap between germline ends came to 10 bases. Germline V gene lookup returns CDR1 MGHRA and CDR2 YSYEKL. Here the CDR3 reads CASSQGQGDEAFF. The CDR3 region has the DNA TGCGCCAGCAGCCAAGGGCAGGGTGATGAAGCTTTCTTT.

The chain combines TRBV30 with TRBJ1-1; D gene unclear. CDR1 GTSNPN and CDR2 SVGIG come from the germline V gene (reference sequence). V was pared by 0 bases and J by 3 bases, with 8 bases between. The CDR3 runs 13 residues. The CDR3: CAWSVREHTEAFF. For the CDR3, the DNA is TGTGCCTGGAGTGTACGAGAGCACACTGAAGCTTTCTTT.

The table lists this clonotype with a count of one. CDR3 amino acids: CASSPGTTLYEQYF. CDR3 DNA: TGTGCCAGCAGTCCCGGGACGACCCTCTACGAGCAGTACTTC. This chain joins TRBV27 and TRBJ2-7; the D call may be TRBD1 or TRBD2 (5 bases each). This CDR3 is 14 amino acids long. With 5 bases removed from V and 3 bases from J, the gap between germline ends came to 14 bases. CDR1 MNHEY and CDR2 SMNVEV come from the germline V gene (reference sequence).

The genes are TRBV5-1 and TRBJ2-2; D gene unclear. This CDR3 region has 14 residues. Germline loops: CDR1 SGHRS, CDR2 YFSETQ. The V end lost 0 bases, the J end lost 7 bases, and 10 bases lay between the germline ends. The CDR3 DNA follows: TGCGCCAGCAGCTTGGAAAAGGCCCTCGGGGAGCTGTTTTTT. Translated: CASSLEKALGELFF. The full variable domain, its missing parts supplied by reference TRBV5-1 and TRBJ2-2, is KAGVTQTPRYLIKTRGQQVTLSCSPISGHRSVSWYQQTPGQGLQFLFEYFSETQRNKGNFPGRFSGRQFSNSRSEMNVSTLELGDSALYLCASSLEKALGELFFGEGSRLTVL.

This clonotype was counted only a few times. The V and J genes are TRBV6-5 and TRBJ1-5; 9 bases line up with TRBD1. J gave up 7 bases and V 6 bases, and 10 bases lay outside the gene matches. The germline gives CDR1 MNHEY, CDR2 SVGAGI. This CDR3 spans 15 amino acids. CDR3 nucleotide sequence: TGTGCCAGCAGCACGACAGGGGGGACGAAGCAGCCCCAGCATTTT. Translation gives CASSTTGGTKQPQHF.

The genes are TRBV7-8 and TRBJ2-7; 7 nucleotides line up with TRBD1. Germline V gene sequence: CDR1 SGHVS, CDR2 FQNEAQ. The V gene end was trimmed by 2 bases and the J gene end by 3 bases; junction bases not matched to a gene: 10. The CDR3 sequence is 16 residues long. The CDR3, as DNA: TGTGCCAGCAGCTTAAGGGCTGACGGGACAGACTACGAGCAGTACTTC. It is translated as CASSLRADGTDYEQYF.

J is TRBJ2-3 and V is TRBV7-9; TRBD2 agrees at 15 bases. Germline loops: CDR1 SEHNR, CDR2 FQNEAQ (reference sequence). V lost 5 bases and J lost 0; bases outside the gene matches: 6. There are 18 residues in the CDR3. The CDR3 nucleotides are TGTGCCAGCAGCCAGCCGGGACTAGCGGGAGGAAGCACAGATACGCAGTATTTT. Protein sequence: CASSQPGLAGGSTDTQYF.

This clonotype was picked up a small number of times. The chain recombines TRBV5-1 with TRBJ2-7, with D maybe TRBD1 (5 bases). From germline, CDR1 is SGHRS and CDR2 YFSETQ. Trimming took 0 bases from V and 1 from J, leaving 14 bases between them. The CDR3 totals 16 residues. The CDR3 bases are TGCGCCAGCAGCTTGGAAGGGGCAGTACCTTCCTACGAGCAGTACTTC. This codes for CASSLEGAVPSYEQYF.

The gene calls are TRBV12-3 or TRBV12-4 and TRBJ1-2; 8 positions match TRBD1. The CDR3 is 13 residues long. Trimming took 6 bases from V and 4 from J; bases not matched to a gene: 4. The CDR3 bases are TGTGCCAGCAGACCGGACAGGGTCTATGGCTACACCTTC. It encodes CASRPDRVYGYTF.

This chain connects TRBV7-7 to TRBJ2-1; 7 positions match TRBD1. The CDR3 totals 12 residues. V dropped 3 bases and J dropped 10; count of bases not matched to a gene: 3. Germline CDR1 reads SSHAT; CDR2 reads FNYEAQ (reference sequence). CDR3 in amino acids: CASSFPGQEQFF. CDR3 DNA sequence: TGTGCCAGCAGCTTTCCGGGACAGGAGCAGTTCTTC.

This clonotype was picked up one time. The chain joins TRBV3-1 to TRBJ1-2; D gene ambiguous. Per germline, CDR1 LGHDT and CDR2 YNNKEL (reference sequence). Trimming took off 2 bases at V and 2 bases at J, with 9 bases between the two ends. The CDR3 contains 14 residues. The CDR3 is CASSQPTTNYGYTF. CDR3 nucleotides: TGTGCCAGCAGCCAACCGACAACGAACTATGGCTACACCTTC.

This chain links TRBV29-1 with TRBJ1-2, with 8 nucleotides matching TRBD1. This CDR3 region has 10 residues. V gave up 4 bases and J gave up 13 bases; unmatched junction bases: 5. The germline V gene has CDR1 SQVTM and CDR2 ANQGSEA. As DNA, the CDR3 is TGCAGCGTTGGACGACAGGGGTCCACCTTC. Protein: CSVGRQGSTF.

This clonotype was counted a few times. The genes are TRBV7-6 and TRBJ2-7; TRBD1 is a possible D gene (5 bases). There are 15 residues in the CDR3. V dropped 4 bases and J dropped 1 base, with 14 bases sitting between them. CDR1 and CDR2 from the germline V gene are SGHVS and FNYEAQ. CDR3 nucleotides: TGTGCCAGCAGCTCGCTTTACCGACAGTCCTACGAGCAGTACTTC. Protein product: CASSSLYRQSYEQYF.

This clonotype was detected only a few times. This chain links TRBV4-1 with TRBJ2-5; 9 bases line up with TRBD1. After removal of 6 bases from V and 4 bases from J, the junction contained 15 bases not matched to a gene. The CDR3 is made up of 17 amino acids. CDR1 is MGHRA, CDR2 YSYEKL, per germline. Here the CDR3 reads CASRLTSDRGGRETQYF. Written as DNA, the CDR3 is TGCGCCAGCAGACTGACTTCGGACAGGGGTGGGCGAGAGACCCAGTACTTC.

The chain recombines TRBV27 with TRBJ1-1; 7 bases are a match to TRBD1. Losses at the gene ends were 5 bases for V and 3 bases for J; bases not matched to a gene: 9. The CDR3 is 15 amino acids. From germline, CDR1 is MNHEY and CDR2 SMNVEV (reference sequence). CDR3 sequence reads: CASSPQTGSDTEAFF. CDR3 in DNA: TGTGCCAGCAGTCCACAGACAGGGTCGGACACTGAAGCTTTCTTT.

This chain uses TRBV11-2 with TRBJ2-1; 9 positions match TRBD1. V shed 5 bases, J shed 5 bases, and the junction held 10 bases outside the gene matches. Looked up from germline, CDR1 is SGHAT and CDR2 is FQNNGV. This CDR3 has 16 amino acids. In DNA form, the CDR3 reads TGTGCCAGCAGCCGACGAACAGGGGGCACTCACAATGAGCAGTTCTTC. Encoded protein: CASSRRTGGTHNEQFF.

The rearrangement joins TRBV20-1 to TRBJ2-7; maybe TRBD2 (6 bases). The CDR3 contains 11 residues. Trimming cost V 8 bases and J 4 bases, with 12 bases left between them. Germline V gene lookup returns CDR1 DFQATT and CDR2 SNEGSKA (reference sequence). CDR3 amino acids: CSPVGGYEQYF. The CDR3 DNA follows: TGCAGTCCCGTCGGGGGTTACGAGCAGTACTTC.

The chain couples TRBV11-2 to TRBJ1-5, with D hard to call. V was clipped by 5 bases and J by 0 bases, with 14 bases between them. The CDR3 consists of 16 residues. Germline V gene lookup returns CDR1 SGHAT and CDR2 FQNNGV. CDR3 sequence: CASSPDGSDSNQPQHF. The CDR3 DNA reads TGTGCCAGCAGCCCTGACGGGAGCGATAGCAATCAGCCCCAGCATTTT.

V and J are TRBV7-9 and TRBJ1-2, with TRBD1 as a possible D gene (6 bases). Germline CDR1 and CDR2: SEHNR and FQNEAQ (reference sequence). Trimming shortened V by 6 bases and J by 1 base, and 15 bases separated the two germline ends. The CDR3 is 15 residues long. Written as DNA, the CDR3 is TGTGCCAGCAGGGGTTCGACAGGATTTAACTATGGCTACACCTTC. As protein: CASRGSTGFNYGYTF.

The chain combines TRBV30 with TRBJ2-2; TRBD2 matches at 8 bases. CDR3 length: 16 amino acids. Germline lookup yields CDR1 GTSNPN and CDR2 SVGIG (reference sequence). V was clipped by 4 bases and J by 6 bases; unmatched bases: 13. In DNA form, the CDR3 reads TGTGCCTGGATGAAGGAAAGCGGGAGATCCGCCGGGGAGCTGTTTTTT. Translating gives CAWMKESGRSAGELFF. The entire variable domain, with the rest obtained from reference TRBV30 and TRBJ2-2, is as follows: SQTIHQWPATLVQPVGSPLSLECTVEGTSNPNLYWYRQAAGRGLQLLFYSVGIGQISSEVPQNLSASRPQDRQFILSSKKLLLSDSGFYLCAWMKESGRSAGELFFGEGSRLTVL.

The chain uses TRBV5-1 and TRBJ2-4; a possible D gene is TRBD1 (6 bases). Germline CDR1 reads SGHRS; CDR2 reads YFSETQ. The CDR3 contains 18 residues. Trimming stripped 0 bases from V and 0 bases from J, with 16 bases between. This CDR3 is CASSLVSGQTLAKNIQYF. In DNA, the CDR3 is TGCGCCAGCAGCTTGGTATCCGGACAGACTTTAGCCAAAAACATTCAGTACTTC.

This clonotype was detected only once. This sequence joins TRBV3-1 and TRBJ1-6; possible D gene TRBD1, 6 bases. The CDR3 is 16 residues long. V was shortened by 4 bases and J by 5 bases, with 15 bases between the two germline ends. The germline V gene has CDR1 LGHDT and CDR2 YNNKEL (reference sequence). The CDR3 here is CASSRGGIGDNSPLHF. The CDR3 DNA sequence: TGTGCCAGCAGCCGAGGGGGAATAGGGGATAATTCACCCCTCCACTTT.

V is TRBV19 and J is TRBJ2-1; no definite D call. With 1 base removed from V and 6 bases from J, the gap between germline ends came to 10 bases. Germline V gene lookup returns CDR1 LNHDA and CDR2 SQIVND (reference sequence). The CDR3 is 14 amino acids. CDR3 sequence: CASSIVGLGNEQFF. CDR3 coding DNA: TGTGCCAGTAGTATAGTGGGATTGGGCAATGAGCAGTTCTTC.

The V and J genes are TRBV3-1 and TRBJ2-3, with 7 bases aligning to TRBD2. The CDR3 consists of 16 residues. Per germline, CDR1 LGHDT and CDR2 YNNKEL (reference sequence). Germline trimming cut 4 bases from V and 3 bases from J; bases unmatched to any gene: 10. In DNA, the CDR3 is TGTGCCAGCAGCCTTCGGGGGGTCCGGAGTACAGATACGCAGTATTTT. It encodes CASSLRGVRSTDTQYF.